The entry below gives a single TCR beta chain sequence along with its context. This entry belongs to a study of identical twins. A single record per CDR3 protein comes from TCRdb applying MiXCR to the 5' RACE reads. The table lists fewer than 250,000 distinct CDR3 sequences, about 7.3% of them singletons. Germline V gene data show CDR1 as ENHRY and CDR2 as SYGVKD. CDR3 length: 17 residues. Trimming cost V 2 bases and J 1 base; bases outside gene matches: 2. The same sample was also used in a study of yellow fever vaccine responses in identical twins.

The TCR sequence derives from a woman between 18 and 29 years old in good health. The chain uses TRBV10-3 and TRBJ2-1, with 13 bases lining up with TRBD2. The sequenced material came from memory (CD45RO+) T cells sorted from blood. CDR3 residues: CAISETSGGASYNEQFF. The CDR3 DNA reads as TGTGCCATCAGTGAGACTAGCGGGGGGGCTTCCTACAATGAGCAGTTCTTC.